Each of the 22 T cell receptor beta chains below was sequenced from the same sample in a study of cytomegalovirus exposure and HLA in healthy donors. The PCR ran on 60 Vbeta and 13 Jbeta primers. Assay: immunoSEQ multiplex PCR; the TCRdb copy retains only in-frame clones and omits some. The sample includes about 160,000 clones, more than 65% of them seen just once. Material for sequencing was PBMCs. The receptors were sampled from a man aged 45-65 years in good health and CMV-seropositive.

The chain couples TRBV7-6 to TRBJ2-7; TRBD1 aligns across 7 bases. Trimming cost V 2 bases and J 4 bases; bases outside gene matches: 5. The CDR3 has 14 residues. CDR1 SGHVS and CDR2 FNYEAQ come from the germline V gene. The CDR3 nucleotides are TGTGCCAGCAGCTTACGGGACAGCCAATACGAGCAGTACTTC. Amino acids: CASSLRDSQYEQYF.

The chain couples TRBV29-1 to TRBJ2-7; 14 bases map to TRBD2. The CDR3 consists of 11 residues. Germline V gene data show CDR1 as SQVTM and CDR2 as ANQGSEA. J was trimmed by 10 bases and V by 7 bases; bases with no gene match: 3. The CDR3: CSAGTSGSQYF. The DNA for the CDR3 is TGCAGCGCAGGGACTAGCGGGAGTCAGTACTTC.

The V call is TRBV9, the J call TRBJ2-2; no reliable D call. V was clipped by 0 bases and J by 9 bases, with 12 bases between them. In germline, CDR1 is SGDLS, CDR2 YYNGEE. The CDR3 sequence is 14 residues long. This chain's CDR3 is CASSVVATSRELFF. The CDR3 DNA sequence: TGTGCCAGCAGCGTAGTAGCAACAAGCCGGGAGCTGTTTTTT.

This clone was seen a handful of times. This rearrangement joins TRBV19 to TRBJ2-7; TRBD2 aligns across 9 bases. J lost 5 bases, V lost 5 bases, and 28 bases had no gene match. The CDR3 has 21 amino acids. Germline loops: CDR1 LNHDA, CDR2 SQIVND (reference sequence). CDR3 protein: CASSRKPAGGRNDGYHDEQYF. DNA of the CDR3: TGTGCCAGTAGTCGGAAGCCTGCGGGAGGGCGAAACGATGGGTATCATGACGAGCAGTACTTC.

The CDR3 spells CASRLPGGTGELFF. CDR3 DNA sequence: TGCGCCAGCAGACTTCCAGGGGGGACCGGGGAGCTGTTTTTT. This chain joins TRBV5-1 and TRBJ2-2; the D gene is possibly TRBD1 (7 bases). CDR1 and CDR2 from the germline V gene are SGHRS and YFSETQ. The CDR3 loop spans 14 amino acids. V lost 5 bases, J lost 5 bases, and 13 bases lay in between.

The V call is TRBV7-2, the J call TRBJ1-1, with 8 bases lining up with TRBD1. CDR1 and CDR2 from the germline V gene are SGHTA and FQGNSA. This CDR3 has 14 amino acids. Trimming cost V 5 bases and J 3 bases; bases outside gene matches: 5. The CDR3 DNA reads as TGTGCCAGCAGCCGGACAGGGACAGACACTGAAGCTTTCTTT. Its protein product is CASSRTGTDTEAFF.

In its sample, this clone was seen once. The V gene is TRBV6-5, the J gene TRBJ2-7, with 16 bases identical to TRBD2. V lost 6 bases, J lost 7 bases, and 6 bases stayed unmatched. Germline assignment: CDR1 MNHEY and CDR2 SVGAGI. The CDR3 consists of 15 residues. The CDR3 DNA is TGTGCCAGCAGGATGGGACTAGCGGGAGGGCTGGAGCAGTACTTC. Translated: CASRMGLAGGLEQYF.

The chain uses TRBV28 and TRBJ2-7; 14 bases line up with TRBD2. With 5 bases clipped from V and 3 bases from J, the junction kept 18 bases outside the gene matches. The germline V gene has CDR1 MDHEN and CDR2 SYDVKM. The CDR3 runs to 20 residues. CDR3 DNA sequence: TGTGCCAGCAGTCCAGCTGGACTAGCGGGAGGTACATTTAGATTCTACGAGCAGTACTTC. Encoded protein: CASSPAGLAGGTFRFYEQYF.

Details on this clone: A junction end diverges from the germline sequence, so it may reflect a read error. The chain combines TRBV7-9 with TRBJ2-7, with 8 bases aligning to TRBD1. The CDR3 contains 14 residues. Germline CDR1 reads SEHNR; CDR2 reads FQNEAQ (reference sequence). This CDR3 reads CSSSLWDRTYEQYF. CDR3 bases: TGTTCCAGCAGCTTATGGGACAGGACCTACGAGCAGTACTTC.

The chain uses TRBV25-1 and TRBJ1-3; tentatively, D is TRBD1 (5 bases). The V gene's germline CDR1 is MGHDK and CDR2 SYGVNS. The CDR3 sequence is 15 residues long. Trimming removed 5 bases at V and 0 bases at J, with 11 bases between. In nucleotides, the CDR3 is TGTGCCAGCAGTCCCCGGGGGATCTCTGGAAACACCATATATTTT. It specifies CASSPRGISGNTIYF.

This clone was picked up a small number of times. The chain employs TRBV11-2 and TRBJ2-1; D might be TRBD2 (6 bases). V was clipped by 5 bases and J by 15 bases, with 20 bases between them. This CDR3 is 13 amino acids long. Per germline, CDR1 SGHAT and CDR2 FQNNGV. The CDR3 reads CASSAGPHGPRFF. The CDR3 DNA is TGTGCCAGCAGCGCGGGGCCCCACGGGCCAAGGTTCTTC.

Comment on this clone: The junction departs from germline at one end; a sequencing error may be responsible. The J gene is TRBJ1-2, the V gene TRBV7-9; the match to TRBD1 covers 12 bases. Germline CDR1 SEHNR, CDR2 FQNEAQ (reference sequence). The CDR3 runs 14 residues. The CDR3 DNA is TGTTCCAGCAGTCGGGACAGGGGGCATTATGGCTACACCTTC. This encodes CSSSRDRGHYGYTF.

The gene calls are TRBV27 and TRBJ1-2; D is ambiguous. Germline CDR1 and CDR2: MNHEY and SMNVEV (reference sequence). V gave up 4 bases and J gave up 4 bases, with 7 bases separating them. The CDR3 is 12 residues long. As DNA, the CDR3 is TGTGCCAGCAGTTCCGCGGGCTATGGCTACACCTTC. The encoded protein is CASSSAGYGYTF.

Concerning this clone itself: One end of the junction varies from germline; a read error may be responsible. The rearrangement uses TRBV7-9 and TRBJ1-1; D perhaps matches TRBD1 (6 bases). Looked up from germline, CDR1 is SEHNR and CDR2 is FQNEAQ (reference sequence). The CDR3 extends over 11 amino acids. The CDR3 is CSSTQGFEAFF. The DNA of the CDR3 is TGTTCCAGCACCCAGGGGTTCGAAGCTTTCTTT.

The chain joins TRBV19 to TRBJ2-2, with D perhaps TRBD1 (5 bases). V dropped 7 bases and J dropped 1 base, with 7 bases sitting between them. This CDR3 contains 13 residues. Germline values: CDR1 LNHDA, CDR2 SQIVND (reference sequence). DNA for the CDR3: TGTGCCAGTAAACAGGTGAACACCGGGGAGCTGTTTTTT. Translated, it gives CASKQVNTGELFF.

The chain combines TRBV19 with TRBJ2-1; 7 nucleotides line up with TRBD1. The CDR3 has 14 amino acids. Germline CDR1 and CDR2: LNHDA and SQIVND (reference sequence). V shed 2 bases, J shed 7 bases, and the junction held 5 bases outside the gene matches. The CDR3 here is CASSIRGQGNEQFF. As DNA, the CDR3 is TGTGCCAGTAGTATAAGGGGGCAAGGGAATGAGCAGTTCTTC.

The rearrangement links TRBV30 to TRBJ2-3; 8 bases map to TRBD1. CDR1 and CDR2 from the germline V gene are GTSNPN and SVGIG (reference sequence). With V trimmed by 0 bases and J by 7 bases, 6 bases remained unmatched. The CDR3 consists of 14 residues. CDR3 amino acids: CAWSVAGGQNTQYF. CDR3 bases: TGTGCCTGGAGTGTAGCAGGGGGCCAGAATACGCAGTATTTT.

With regard to this clone: One junction end does not reproduce the germline sequence, and a read error may be involved. This rearrangement joins TRBV7-9 to TRBJ2-7, with D unclear. The CDR3 spans 12 residues. Germline V lookup: CDR1 SEHNR, CDR2 FQNEAQ (reference sequence). The CDR3 spells CSSSTAFYEQYF. In DNA, the CDR3 is TGTTCCAGCAGCACAGCCTTCTACGAGCAGTACTTC.

The V call is TRBV6-4, the J call TRBJ2-1; TRBD2 matches at 14 bases. V was clipped by 0 bases and J by 10 bases; unmatched bases: 5. The germline gives CDR1 MRHNA, CDR2 SNTAGT. The CDR3 runs to 16 residues. The CDR3 loop reads CASSDSGLAGEGEQFF. In DNA, the CDR3 is TGTGCCAGCAGTGACTCGGGACTAGCGGGAGAGGGAGAGCAGTTCTTC.

CDR3 coding DNA: TGTGCCAGCAGTTCCCAAAGACAGGGTTTCAACCAGCCCCAGCATTTT. Translated, it gives CASSSQRQGFNQPQHF. The chain couples TRBV28 to TRBJ1-5, with TRBD1 matching over 7 bases. Trimming cost V 4 bases and J 7 bases; bases outside gene matches: 13. In germline, CDR1 is MDHEN, CDR2 SYDVKM. The CDR3 consists of 16 residues.

The rearrangement links TRBV15 to TRBJ2-7, with D perhaps matching TRBD1 (6 bases). The V and J ends lost 5 bases and 5 bases respectively, with 16 bases between them. The CDR3 extends over 14 amino acids. In germline, CDR1 is LNHNV, CDR2 YYDKDF (reference sequence). CDR3 residues: CATSSGQFPDEQYF. CDR3 DNA sequence: TGTGCCACCAGCTCCGGACAGTTCCCCGACGAGCAGTACTTC.

This clone was counted only a few times. The rearrangement joins TRBV9 to TRBJ1-1; 7 bases are a match to TRBD1. CDR3 length: 15 amino acids. V was pared by 0 bases and J by 0 bases, with 2 bases of the junction left unmatched. Germline-derived CDR1 and CDR2 are SGDLS and YYNGEE. This CDR3 reads CASSVGGQLNTEAFF. CDR3 sequence (DNA): TGTGCCAGCAGCGTAGGGGGACAGCTGAACACTGAAGCTTTCTTT.